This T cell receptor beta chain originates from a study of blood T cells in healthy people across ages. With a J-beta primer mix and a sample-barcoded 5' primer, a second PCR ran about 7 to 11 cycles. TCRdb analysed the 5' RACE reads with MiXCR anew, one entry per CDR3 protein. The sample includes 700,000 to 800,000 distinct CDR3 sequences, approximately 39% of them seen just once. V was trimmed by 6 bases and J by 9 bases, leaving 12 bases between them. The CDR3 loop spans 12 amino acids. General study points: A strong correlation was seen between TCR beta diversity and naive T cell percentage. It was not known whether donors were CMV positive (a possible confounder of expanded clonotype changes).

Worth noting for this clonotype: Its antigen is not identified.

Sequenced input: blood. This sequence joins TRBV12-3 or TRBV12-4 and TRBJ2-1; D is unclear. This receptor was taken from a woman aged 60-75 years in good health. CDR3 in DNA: TGTGCCAGCAGGCCTCTATTGGGTGAGCAGTTCTTC. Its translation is CASRPLLGEQFF.